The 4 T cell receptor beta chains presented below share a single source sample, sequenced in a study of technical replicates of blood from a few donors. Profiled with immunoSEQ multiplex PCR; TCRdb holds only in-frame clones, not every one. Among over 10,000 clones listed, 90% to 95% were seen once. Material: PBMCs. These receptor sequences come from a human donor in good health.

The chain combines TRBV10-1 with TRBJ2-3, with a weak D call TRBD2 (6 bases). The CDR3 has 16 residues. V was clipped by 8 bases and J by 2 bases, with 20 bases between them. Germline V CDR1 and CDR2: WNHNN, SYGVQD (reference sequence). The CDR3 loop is CASQGVAAGNTDTQYF. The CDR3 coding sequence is TGCGCCAGCCAAGGAGTCGCGGCGGGAAACACAGATACGCAGTATTTT.

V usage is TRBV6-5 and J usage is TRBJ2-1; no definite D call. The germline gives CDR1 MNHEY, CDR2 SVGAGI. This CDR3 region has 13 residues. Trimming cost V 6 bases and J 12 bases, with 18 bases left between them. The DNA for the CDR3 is TGTGCCAGCAGATCTACCCCCGGTAGCCGGCAGTTCTTC. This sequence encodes CASRSTPGSRQFF.

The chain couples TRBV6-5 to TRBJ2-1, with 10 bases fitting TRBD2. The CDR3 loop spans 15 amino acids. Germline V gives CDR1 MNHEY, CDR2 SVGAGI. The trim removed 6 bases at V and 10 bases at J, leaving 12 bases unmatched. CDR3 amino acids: CASRRLSAGGWEQFF. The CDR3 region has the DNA TGTGCCAGCAGACGCCTATCAGCGGGAGGGTGGGAGCAGTTCTTC.

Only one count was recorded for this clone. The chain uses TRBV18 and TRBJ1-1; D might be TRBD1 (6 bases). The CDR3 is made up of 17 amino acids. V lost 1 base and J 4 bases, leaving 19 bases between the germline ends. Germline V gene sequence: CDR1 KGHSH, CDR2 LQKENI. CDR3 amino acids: CASSPLGTNLPGTEAFF. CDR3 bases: TGTGCCAGCTCACCACTCGGGACAAACCTCCCGGGCACTGAAGCTTTCTTT. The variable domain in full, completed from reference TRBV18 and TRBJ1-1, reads NAGVMQNPRHLVRRRGQEARLRCSPMKGHSHVYWYRQLPEEGLKFMVYLQKENIIDESGMPKERFSAEFPKEGPSILRIQQVVRGDSAAYFCASSPLGTNLPGTEAFFGQGTRLTVV.